This T cell receptor beta chain was captured in a study of cytomegalovirus exposure and HLA in healthy donors. On this clone itself: Antigen specificity is unknown.

Both 60 Vbeta primers and 13 Jbeta primers went into the PCR. Some clones are missing from TCRdb's copy, which holds only in-frame ones; the method was immunoSEQ multiplex PCR. The sample has over 150,000 clones, 84% seen once. Study observations and caveats: Later analysis identified a missense DCLRE1C variant that was linked to TCR beta V- and J-gene trimming. It was confirmed in vitro that three of the CMV-associated chains were specific for CMV antigens. The study listed 164 cytomegalovirus-associated TCR beta chains.

The TCR comes from a boy aged 2-9 years in good health and CMV-seronegative. The sequenced sample was PBMCs.

CDR3: CASSLQGASYGYTF. CDR3 in DNA: TGTGCCAGCAGTTTACAGGGGGCTAGCTATGGCTACACCTTC. This chain uses TRBV28 with TRBJ1-2, with 8 bases identical to TRBD1. Trimming at V came to 2 bases and at J to 4 bases, leaving 3 bases not matched to a gene. Germline V gene sequence: CDR1 MDHEN, CDR2 SYDVKM. The CDR3 runs to 14 residues.